This T cell receptor beta chain was observed in a study of blood T cell repertoires in COVID-19. This table comes from immunoSEQ multiplex PCR, and its TCRdb copy is limited to in-frame clones, with some not included. The repertoire has some 390,000 clones, 89% of them found once; the top ten carry approximately 1.5%. The sequenced sample was peripheral blood. The clonotype was recovered from a woman aged 40 to 49 with COVID-19, enrolled during active disease.

Here the CDR3 DNA reads TGTGCCAGCAACCCCCCTCAGCGGGGGACTCAGCCCCAGCATTTT. The encoded protein is CASNPPQRGTQPQHF. The chain uses TRBV21-1 and TRBJ1-5. TRBV21-1 is a pseudogene segment. The CDR3 length is 15 residues.